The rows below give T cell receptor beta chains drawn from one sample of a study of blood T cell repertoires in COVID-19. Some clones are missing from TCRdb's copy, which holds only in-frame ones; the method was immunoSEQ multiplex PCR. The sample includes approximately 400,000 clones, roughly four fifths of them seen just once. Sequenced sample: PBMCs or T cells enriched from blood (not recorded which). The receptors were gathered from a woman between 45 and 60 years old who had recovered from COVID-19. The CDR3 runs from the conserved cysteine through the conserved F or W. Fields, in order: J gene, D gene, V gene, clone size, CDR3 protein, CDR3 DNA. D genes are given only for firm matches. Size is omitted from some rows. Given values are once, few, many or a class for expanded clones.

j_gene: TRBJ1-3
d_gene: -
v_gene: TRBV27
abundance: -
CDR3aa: CASSLSGDSGNTIYF
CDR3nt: TGTGCCAGCAGTTTATCAGGGGACTCTGGAAACACCATATATTTT

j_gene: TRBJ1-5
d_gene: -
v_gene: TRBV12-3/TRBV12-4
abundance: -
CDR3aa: CASSSPLRGPQHF
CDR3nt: TGTGCCAGCAGTTCTCCACTACGGGGACCCCAGCATTTT

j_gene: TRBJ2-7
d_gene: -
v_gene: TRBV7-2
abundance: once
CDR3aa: CASSPSGGGATSYEQYF
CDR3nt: TGTGCCAGCAGCCCCTCCGGAGGAGGGGCGACCTCCTACGAGCAGTACTTC

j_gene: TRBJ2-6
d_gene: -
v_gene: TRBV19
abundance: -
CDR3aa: CASSIVAGGANVLTF
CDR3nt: TGTGCCAGTAGTATAGTGGCAGGGGGGGCCAACGTCCTGACTTTC

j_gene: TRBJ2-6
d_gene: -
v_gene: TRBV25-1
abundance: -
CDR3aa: CASSDAGGANVLTF
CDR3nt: TGTGCCAGCAGTGATGCCGGTGGGGCCAACGTCCTGACTTTC

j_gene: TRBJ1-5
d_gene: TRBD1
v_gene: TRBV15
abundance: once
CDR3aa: CATSSTGGIQPQHF
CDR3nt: TGTGCCACCAGCAGTACAGGGGGGATCCAGCCCCAGCATTTT

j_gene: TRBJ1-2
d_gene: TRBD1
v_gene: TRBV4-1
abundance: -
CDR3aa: CASSQGQGSVAYGYTF
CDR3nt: TGCGCCAGCAGCCAAGGACAGGGATCTGTCGCCTATGGCTACACCTTC

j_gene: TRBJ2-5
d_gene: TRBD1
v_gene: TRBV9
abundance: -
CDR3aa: CASSGQGGNWETQYF
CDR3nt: TGTGCCAGCAGCGGACAGGGGGGGAACTGGGAGACCCAGTACTTC

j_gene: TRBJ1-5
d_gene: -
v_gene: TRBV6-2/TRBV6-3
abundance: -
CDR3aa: CASSYATRERGNQPQHF
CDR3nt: TGTGCCAGCAGTTACGCTACCAGGGAACGTGGCAATCAGCCCCAGCATTTT

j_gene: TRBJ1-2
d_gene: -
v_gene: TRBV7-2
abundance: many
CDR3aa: CASSLTGPGGYTF
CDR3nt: TGTGCCAGCAGCCTGACAGGCCCCGGTGGCTACACCTTC

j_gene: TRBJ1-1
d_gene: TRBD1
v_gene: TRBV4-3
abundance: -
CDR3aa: CASSLDRGFTEAFF
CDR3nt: TGCGCCAGCAGCCTCGACAGGGGGTTCACTGAAGCTTTCTTT

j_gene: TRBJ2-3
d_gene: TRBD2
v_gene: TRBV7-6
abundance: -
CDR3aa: CASSFGGLGPDTQYF
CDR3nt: TGTGCCAGCAGCTTCGGTGGACTAGGCCCAGATACGCAGTATTTT

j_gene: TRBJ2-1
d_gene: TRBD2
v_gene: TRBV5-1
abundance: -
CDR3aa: CASSRTSGRADEQFF
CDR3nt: TGCGCCAGCAGCAGGACTAGCGGGAGGGCCGATGAGCAGTTCTTC

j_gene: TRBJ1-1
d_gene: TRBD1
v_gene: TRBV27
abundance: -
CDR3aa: CASSPFYGTGITEAFF
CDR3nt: TGTGCCAGCAGCCCATTCTACGGGACAGGGATCACTGAAGCTTTCTTT

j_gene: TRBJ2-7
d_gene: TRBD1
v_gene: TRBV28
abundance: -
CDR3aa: CASSEDRYWSYEQYF
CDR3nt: TGTGCCAGCAGCGAGGACAGGTATTGGTCCTACGAGCAGTACTTC

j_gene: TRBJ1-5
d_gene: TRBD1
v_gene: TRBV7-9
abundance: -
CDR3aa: CASSPGDSTNQPQHF
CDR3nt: TGTGCCAGCAGCCCAGGGGACAGTACAAATCAGCCCCAGCATTTT

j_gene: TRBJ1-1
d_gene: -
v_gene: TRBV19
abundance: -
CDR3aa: CASSIRTRGTEAFF
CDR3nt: TGTGCCAGTAGTATCCGTACAAGAGGAACTGAAGCTTTCTTT

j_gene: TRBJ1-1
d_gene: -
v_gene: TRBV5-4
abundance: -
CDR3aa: CASSPTYRIMNTEAFF
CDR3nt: TGTGCCAGCAGCCCGACGTACAGGATAATGAACACTGAAGCTTTCTTT

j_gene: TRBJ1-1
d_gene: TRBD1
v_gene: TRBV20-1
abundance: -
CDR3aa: CSAPDRDEAFF
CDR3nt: TGCAGTGCTCCAGACAGGGATGAAGCTTTCTTT

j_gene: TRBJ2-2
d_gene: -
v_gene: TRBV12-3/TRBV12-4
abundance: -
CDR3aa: CASPGQYTGELFF
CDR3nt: TGTGCCAGCCCGGGACAATACACCGGGGAGCTGTTTTTT

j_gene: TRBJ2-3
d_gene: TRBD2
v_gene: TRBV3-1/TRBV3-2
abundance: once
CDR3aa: CASSLAGGSTDTQYF
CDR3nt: TGTGCCAGCAGCCTAGCGGGGGGGAGCACAGATACGCAGTATTTT

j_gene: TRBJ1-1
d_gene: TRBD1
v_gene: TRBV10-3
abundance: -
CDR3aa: CAISDSRGTAEAFF
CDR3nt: TGTGCCATCAGTGATTCTCGTGGGACAGCTGAAGCTTTCTTT

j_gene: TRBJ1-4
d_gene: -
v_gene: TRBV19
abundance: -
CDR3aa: CASSIPGLNTNEKLFF
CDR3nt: TGTGCCAGTAGTATCCCGGGACTAAATACCAATGAAAAACTGTTTTTT

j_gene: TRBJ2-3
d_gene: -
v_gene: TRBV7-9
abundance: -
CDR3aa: CASSLPGNTDTQYF
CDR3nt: TGTGCCAGCAGCTTACCAGGGAACACAGATACGCAGTATTTT

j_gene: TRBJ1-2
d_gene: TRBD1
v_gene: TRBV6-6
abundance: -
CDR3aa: CASSPEGDRGGGYTF
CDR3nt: TGTGCCAGCAGTCCCGAGGGGGACAGGGGCGGGGGCTACACCTTC

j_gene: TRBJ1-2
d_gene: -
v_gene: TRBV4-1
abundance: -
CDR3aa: CASSPLNRVGEGYTF
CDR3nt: TGCGCCAGCAGCCCTTTAAACAGGGTCGGTGAAGGCTACACCTTC

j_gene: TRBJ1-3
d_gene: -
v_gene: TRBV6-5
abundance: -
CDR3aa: CASISVLGNTIYF
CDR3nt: TGTGCCAGCATCTCGGTCCTTGGAAACACCATATATTTT

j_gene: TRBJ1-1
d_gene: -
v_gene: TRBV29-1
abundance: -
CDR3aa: CSVVKGWDTEAFF
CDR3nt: TGCAGCGTTGTGAAGGGGTGGGACACTGAAGCTTTCTTT

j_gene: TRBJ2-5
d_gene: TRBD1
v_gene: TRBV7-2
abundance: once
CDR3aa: CASSLDRGRETQYF
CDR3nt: TGTGCCAGCAGCTTGGACAGGGGGCGGGAGACCCAGTACTTC

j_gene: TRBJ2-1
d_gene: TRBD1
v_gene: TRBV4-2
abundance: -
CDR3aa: CASSQDAGQGAGNEQFF
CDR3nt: TGTGCCAGCAGCCAAGATGCGGGACAGGGGGCTGGAAATGAGCAGTTCTTC

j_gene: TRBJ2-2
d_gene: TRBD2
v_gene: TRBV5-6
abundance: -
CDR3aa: CASSFSGRSNAGELFF
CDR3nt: TGTGCCAGCAGCTTTAGCGGGAGGTCCAACGCCGGGGAGCTGTTTTTT

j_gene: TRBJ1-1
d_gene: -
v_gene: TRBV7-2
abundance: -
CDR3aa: CASRFQGTGGTEAFF
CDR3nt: TGTGCCAGCAGGTTCCAGGGGACCGGAGGCACTGAAGCTTTCTTT

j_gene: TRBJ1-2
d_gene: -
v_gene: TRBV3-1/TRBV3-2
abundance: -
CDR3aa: CASSLSTPSGNYGYTF
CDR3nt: TGTGCCAGCAGCCTCAGCACCCCTTCGGGTAACTATGGCTACACCTTC

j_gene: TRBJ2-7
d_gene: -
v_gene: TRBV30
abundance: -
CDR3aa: CAWGPEGSEQYF
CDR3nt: TGTGCCTGGGGACCTGAGGGATCCGAGCAGTACTTC

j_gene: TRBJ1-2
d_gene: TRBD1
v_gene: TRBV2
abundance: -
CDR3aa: CASSLQGADGYTF
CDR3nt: TGTGCCAGCAGCCTACAGGGGGCGGATGGCTACACCTTC

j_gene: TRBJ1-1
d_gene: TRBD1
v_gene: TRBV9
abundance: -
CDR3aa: CASTPRQGNTEAFF
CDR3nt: TGTGCCAGCACGCCCCGACAGGGGAACACTGAAGCTTTCTTT

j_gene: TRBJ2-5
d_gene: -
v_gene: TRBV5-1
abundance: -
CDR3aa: CASSLGSIRRLEVQETQYF
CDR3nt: TGCGCCAGCAGCTTGGGGTCCATCCGCCGTCTCGAGGTCCAAGAGACCCAGTACTTC

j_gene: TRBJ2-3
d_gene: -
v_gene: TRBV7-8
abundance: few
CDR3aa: CASSLGVSGTDTQYF
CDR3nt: TGTGCCAGCAGCTTAGGTGTTAGCGGCACAGATACGCAGTATTTT

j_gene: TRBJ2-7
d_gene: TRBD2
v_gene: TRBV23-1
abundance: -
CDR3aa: CASSQPATGTSGRSHSYEQYF
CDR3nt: TGCGCCAGCAGTCAGCCTGCCACCGGGACTAGCGGGAGGTCCCACTCCTACGAGCAGTACTTC

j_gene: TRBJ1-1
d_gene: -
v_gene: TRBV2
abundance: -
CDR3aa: CASSVMGSTEAFF
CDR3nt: TGTGCCAGCAGTGTCATGGGGAGCACTGAAGCTTTCTTT

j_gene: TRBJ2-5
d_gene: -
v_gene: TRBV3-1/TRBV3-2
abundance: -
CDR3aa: CASSTAQGQTQYF
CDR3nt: TGTGCCAGCAGTACGGCCCAGGGGCAGACCCAGTACTTC

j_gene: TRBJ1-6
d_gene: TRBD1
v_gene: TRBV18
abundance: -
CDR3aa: CASSPRTPGQGAQVNSPLHF
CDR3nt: TGTGCCAGCTCACCACGAACTCCGGGACAGGGGGCGCAAGTTAATTCACCCCTCCACTTT

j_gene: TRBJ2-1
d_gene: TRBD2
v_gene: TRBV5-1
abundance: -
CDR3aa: CASSTGLADAYNEQFF
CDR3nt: TGCGCCAGCAGCACGGGACTAGCGGACGCCTACAATGAGCAGTTCTTC

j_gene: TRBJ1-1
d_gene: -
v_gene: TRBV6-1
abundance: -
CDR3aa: CASSEQGKTEAFF
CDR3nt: TGTGCCAGCAGTGAGCAGGGGAAAACTGAAGCTTTCTTT

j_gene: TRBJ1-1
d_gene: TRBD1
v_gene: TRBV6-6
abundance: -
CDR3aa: CASTGQGAISEAFF
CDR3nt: TGTGCCAGCACTGGACAGGGGGCAATATCTGAAGCTTTCTTT

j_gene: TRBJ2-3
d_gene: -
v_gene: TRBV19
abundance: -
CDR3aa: CASKGNAAGWADTQYF
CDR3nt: TGTGCCAGTAAGGGCAATGCGGCGGGGTGGGCAGATACGCAGTATTTT

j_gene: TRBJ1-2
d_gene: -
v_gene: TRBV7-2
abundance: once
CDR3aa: CASSNARTGGGYTF
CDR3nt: TGTGCCAGCAGTAACGCCAGGACGGGGGGCGGCTACACCTTC